This TCR beta chain comes out of a study of shared clonotypes between healthy human individuals. Whole-study findings and limits: Generation probabilities were higher for clonotypes shared across all four sorted-subset donors than for unshared ones. Despite large depth, sorted-subset datasets appeared incompletely sequenced. Richness estimates generally favored naive over memory subsets.

Adult donors, all healthy and HIV-negative, had no recent acute infections or vaccinations. Generated by immunoSEQ multiplex PCR, the TCRdb table keeps only in-frame clones and is missing some. The sample contains over 850,000 clones, around 78% of which appear only once. In the case of this clone: Its target is not known.

The TCR comes from a man aged 18 to 30 in good health. Some clones in this sample may be carry-over from other donors' samples. Sequencing was performed on memory CD4+ T cells from PBMCs. The subset was: CD45RA-negative fraction.

CDR3 in amino acids: CSALGTAAYEQYF. Here the CDR3 DNA reads TGCAGCGCTTTAGGGACTGCAGCCTACGAGCAGTACTTC. The chain is built from TRBV29-1 and TRBJ2-7; a possible D gene is TRBD2 (6 bases). V dropped 7 bases and J dropped 2 bases, with 15 bases sitting between them. The CDR3 loop spans 13 amino acids. CDR1 is SQVTM and CDR2 is ANQGSEA in the germline V gene.